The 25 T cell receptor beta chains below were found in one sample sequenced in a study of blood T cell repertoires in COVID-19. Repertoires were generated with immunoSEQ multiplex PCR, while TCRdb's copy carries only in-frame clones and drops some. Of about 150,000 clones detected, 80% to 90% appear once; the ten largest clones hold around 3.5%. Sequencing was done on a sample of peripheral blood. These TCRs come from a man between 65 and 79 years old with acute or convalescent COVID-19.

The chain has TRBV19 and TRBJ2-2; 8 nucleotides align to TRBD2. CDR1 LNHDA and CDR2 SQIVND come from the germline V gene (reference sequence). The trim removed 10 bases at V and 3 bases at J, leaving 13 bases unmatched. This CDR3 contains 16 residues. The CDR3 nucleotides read TGTGCCACCTTGGATCCCGGGAGGGGGTACACCGGGGAGCTGTTTTTT. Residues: CATLDPGRGYTGELFF.

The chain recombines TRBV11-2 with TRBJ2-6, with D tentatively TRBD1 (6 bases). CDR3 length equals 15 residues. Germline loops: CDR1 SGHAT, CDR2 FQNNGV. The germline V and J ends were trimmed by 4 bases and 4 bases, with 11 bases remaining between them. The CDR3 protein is CASSSNRVGANVLTF. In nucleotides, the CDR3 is TGTGCCAGCAGCTCCAACAGGGTCGGGGCCAACGTCCTGACTTTC.

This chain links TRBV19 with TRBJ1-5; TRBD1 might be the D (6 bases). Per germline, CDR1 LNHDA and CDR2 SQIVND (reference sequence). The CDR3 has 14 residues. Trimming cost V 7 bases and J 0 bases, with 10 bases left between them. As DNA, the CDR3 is TGTGCCAGTATTCAGACAGGTAGCAATCAGCCCCAGCATTTT. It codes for CASIQTGSNQPQHF.

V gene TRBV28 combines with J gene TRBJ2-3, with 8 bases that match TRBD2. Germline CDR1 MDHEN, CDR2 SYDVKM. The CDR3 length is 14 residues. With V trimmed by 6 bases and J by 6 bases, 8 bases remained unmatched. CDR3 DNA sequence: TGTGCCAGCAGGGTAGCGGGACCGGACGATACGCAGTATTTT. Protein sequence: CASRVAGPDDTQYF. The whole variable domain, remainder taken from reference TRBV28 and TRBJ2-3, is DVKVTQSSRYLVKRTGEKVFLECVQDMDHENMFWYRQDPGLGLRLIYFSYDVKMKEKGDIPEGYSVSREKKERFSLILESASTNQTSMYLCASRVAGPDDTQYFGPGTRLTVL.

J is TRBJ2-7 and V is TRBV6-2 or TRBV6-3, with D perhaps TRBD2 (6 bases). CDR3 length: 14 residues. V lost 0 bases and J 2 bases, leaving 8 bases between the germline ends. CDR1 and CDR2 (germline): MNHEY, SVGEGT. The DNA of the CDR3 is TGTGCCAGCAGTTACTCCGCGGGACCCTACGAGCAGTACTTC. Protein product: CASSYSAGPYEQYF.

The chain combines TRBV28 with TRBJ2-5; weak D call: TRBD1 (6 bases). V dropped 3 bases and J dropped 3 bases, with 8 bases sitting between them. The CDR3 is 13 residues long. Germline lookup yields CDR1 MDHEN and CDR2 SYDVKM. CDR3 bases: TGTGCCAGCAGTTTTAACAGGGAAGAGACCCAGTACTTC. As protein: CASSFNREETQYF.

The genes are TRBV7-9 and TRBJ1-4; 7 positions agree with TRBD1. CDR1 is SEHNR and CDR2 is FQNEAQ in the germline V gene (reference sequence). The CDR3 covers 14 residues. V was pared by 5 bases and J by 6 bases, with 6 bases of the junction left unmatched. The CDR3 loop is CASSLGTADEKLFF. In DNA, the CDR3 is TGTGCCAGCAGCCTCGGGACAGCGGATGAAAAACTGTTTTTT.

In DNA, the CDR3 is TGTGCCAGCAGTTCAAGGGGACTAGCGGGAGGAGCTCACGAGCAGTACTTC. This sequence encodes CASSSRGLAGGAHEQYF. The rearrangement uses TRBV27 and TRBJ2-7; TRBD2 aligns across 15 bases. This CDR3 contains 17 residues. Trimming at V came to 4 bases and at J to 5 bases, leaving 9 bases not matched to a gene. CDR1 is MNHEY, CDR2 SMNVEV, per germline (reference sequence).

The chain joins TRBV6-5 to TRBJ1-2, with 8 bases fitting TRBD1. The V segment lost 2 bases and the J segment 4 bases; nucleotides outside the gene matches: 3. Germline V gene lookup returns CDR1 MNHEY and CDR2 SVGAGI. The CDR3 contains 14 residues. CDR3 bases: TGTGCCAGCAGTTACAATACAGGGGGCTATGGCTACACCTTC. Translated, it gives CASSYNTGGYGYTF.

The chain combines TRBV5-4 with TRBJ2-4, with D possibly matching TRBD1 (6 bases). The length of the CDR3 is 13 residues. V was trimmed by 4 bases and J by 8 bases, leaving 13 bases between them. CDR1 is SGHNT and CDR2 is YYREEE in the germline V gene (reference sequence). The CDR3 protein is CASSSTGIHIQYF. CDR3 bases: TGTGCCAGCAGCAGTACAGGGATCCACATTCAGTACTTC. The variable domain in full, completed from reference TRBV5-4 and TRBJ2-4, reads ETGVTQSPTHLIKTRGQQVTLRCSSQSGHNTVSWYQQALGQGPQFIFQYYREEENGRGNFPPRFSGLQFPNYSSELNVNALELDDSALYLCASSSTGIHIQYFGAGTRLSVL.

Here the CDR3 DNA reads TGTGCCAGCAGCCAAGATCTTGGACAGGGAGAAAAACTGTTTTTT. As protein: CASSQDLGQGEKLFF. This rearrangement joins TRBV4-2 to TRBJ1-4; 8 nucleotides line up with TRBD1. Looked up from germline, CDR1 is LGHNA and CDR2 is YNFKEQ. The CDR3 sequence is 15 residues long. The J segment lost 8 bases and the V segment lost 0 bases, leaving 5 bases of the junction unmatched.

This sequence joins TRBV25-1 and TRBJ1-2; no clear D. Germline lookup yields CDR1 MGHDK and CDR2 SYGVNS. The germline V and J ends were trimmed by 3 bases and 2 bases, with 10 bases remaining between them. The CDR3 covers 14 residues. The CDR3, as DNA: TGTGCCAGCAGTGACGCCGGGTGGAACTATGGCTACACCTTC. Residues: CASSDAGWNYGYTF.

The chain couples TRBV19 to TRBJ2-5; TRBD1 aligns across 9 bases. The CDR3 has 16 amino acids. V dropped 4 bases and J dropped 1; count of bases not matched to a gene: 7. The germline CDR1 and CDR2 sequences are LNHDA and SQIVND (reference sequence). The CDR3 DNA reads TGTGCCAGTAGTAACACAGGGGGCCTCTCCCAAGAGACCCAGTACTTC. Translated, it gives CASSNTGGLSQETQYF.

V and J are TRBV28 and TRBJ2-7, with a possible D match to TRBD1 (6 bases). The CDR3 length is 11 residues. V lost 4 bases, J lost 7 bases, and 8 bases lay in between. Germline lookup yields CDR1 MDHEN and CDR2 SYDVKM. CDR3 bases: TGTGCCAGCAGTTCAGGGACAGAGCAGTACTTC. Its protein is CASSSGTEQYF.

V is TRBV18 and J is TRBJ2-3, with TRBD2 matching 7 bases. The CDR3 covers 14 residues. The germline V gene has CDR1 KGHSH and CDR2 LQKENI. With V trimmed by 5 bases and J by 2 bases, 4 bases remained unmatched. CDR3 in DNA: TGTGCCAGCTCAAAGCGGGACCCCACAGATACGCAGTATTTT. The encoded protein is CASSKRDPTDTQYF. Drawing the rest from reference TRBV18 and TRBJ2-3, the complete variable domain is NAGVMQNPRHLVRRRGQEARLRCSPMKGHSHVYWYRQLPEEGLKFMVYLQKENIIDESGMPKERFSAEFPKEGPSILRIQQVVRGDSAAYFCASSKRDPTDTQYFGPGTRLTVL.

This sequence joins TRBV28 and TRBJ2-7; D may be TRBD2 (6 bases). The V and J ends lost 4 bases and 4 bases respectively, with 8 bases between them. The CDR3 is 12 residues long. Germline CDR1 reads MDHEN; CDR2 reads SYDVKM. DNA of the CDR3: TGTGCCAGCAGTTATGGAGGGTACGAGCAGTACTTC. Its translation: CASSYGGYEQYF.

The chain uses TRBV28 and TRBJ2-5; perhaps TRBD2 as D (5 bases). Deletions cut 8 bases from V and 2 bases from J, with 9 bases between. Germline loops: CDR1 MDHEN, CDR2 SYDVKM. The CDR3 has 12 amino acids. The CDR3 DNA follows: TGTGCCAGCTCGGACTTACAAGAGACCCAGTACTTC. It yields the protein CASSDLQETQYF.

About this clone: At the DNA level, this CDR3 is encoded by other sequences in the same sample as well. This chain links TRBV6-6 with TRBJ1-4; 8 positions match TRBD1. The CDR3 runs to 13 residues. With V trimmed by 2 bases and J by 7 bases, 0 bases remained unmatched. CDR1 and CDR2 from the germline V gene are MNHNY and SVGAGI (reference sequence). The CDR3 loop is CASSYTGGEKLFF. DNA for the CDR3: TGTGCCAGCAGTTACACAGGGGGTGAAAAACTGTTTTTT.

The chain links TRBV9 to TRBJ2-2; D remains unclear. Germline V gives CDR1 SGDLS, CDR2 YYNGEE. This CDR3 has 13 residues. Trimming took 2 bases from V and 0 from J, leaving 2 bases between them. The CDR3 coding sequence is TGTGCCAGCAGCGTCACGAACACCGGGGAGCTGTTTTTT. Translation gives CASSVTNTGELFF.

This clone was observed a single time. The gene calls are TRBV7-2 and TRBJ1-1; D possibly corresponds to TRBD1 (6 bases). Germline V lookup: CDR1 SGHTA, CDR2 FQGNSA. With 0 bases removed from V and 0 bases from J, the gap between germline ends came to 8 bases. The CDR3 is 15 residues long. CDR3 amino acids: CASSLAGGLNTEAFF. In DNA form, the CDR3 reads TGTGCCAGCAGCTTAGCTGGGGGCCTGAACACTGAAGCTTTCTTT.

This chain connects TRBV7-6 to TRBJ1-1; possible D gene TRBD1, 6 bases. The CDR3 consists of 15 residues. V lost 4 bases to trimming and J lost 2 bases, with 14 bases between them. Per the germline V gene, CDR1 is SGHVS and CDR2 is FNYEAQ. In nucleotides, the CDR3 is TGTGCCAGCAGCTCGATGACAGGCCCCAACACTGAAGCTTTCTTT. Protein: CASSSMTGPNTEAFF.

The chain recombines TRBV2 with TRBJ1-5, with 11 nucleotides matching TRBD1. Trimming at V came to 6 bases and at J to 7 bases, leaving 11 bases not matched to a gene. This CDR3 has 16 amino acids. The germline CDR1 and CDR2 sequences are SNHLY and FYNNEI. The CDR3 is CASSLGTGGLEQPQHF. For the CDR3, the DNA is TGTGCCAGCAGCCTTGGGACAGGGGGGTTGGAGCAGCCCCAGCATTTT.

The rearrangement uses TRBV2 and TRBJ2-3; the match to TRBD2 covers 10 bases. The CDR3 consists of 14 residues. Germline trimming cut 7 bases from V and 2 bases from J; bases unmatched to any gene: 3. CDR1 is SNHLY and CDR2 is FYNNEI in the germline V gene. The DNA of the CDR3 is TGTGCCAGCATGACTAGCGGGTCCACAGATACGCAGTATTTT. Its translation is CASMTSGSTDTQYF.

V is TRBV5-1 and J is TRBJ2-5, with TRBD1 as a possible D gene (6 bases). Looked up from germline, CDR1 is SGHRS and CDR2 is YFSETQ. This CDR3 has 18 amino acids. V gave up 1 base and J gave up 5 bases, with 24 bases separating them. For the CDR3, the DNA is TGCGCCAGCAGCTTGCTCTTCCAGGACACAAGGGGGTGGGAGACCCAGTACTTC. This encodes CASSLLFQDTRGWETQYF.

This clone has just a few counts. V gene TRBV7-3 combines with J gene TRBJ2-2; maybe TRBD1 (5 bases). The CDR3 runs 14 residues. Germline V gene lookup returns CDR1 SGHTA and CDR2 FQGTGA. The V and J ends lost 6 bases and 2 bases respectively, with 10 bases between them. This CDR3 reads CASRDDRNTGELFF. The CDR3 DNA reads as TGTGCCAGCAGAGACGACAGAAACACCGGGGAGCTGTTTTTT.